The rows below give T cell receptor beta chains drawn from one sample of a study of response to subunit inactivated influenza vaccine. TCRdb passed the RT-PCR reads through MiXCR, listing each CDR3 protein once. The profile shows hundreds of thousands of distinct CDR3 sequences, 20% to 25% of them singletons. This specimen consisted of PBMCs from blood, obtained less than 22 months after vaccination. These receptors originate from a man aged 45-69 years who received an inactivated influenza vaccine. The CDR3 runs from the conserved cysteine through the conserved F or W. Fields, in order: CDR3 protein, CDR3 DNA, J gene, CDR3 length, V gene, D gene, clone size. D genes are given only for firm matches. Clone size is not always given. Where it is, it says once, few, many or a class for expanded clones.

CASSQGLAGGPVETQYF | TGCGCCAGCAGCCAAGGACTAGCGGGAGGGCCAGTGGAGACCCAGTACTTC | TRBJ2-5 | 17 | TRBV4-3 | TRBD2 | NA
CASSSRTYTDTQYF | TGCGCCAGCAGCTCTAGAACTTACACAGATACGCAGTATTTT | TRBJ2-3 | 14 | TRBV5-1 | NA | NA
CASSLAEREAGGASFYGYTF | TGTGCCAGCAGCTTAGCGGAGCGGGAGGCAGGGGGCGCGTCTTTCTATGGCTACACCTTC | TRBJ1-2 | 20 | TRBV7-8 | TRBD1 | NA
CASSLGGLAGGGYTF | TGTGCCAGCAGCTTAGGGGGGCTGGCAGGGGGCGGCTACACCTTC | TRBJ1-2 | 15 | TRBV7-8 | TRBD1 | few
CASGSGYNEQFF | TGTGCCAGCGGTTCGGGCTACAATGAGCAGTTCTTC | TRBJ2-1 | 12 | TRBV12-3/TRBV12-4 | NA | NA
CASSLGQGIGNQPQHF | TGTGCCAGCAGCTTGGGACAGGGGATCGGCAATCAGCCCCAGCATTTT | TRBJ1-5 | 16 | TRBV5-6 | TRBD1 | many
CASSLRDYRSGELFF | TGTGCCAGCAGCTTAAGGGACTACCGCTCCGGGGAGCTGTTTTTT | TRBJ2-2 | 15 | TRBV11-2 | TRBD2 | NA
CASTLRGGNTGELFF | TGTGCCAGCACTCTCCGGGGGGGCAACACCGGGGAGCTGTTTTTT | TRBJ2-2 | 15 | TRBV28 | TRBD2 | few
CASSHSTGNTEAFF | TGCGCCAGCAGTCACAGCACGGGGAACACTGAAGCTTTCTTT | TRBJ1-1 | 14 | TRBV10-2 | NA | NA
CASSFDQGQEHQPQHF | TGTGCCAGCAGCTTTGATCAGGGTCAGGAGCATCAGCCCCAGCATTTT | TRBJ1-5 | 16 | TRBV5-5 | NA | NA
CANRLPFSGGYTF | TGCGCCAACCGCCTGCCCTTCTCTGGTGGCTACACCTTC | TRBJ1-2 | 13 | TRBV10-2 | NA | few
CASSLDRRGEQYF | TGTGCCAGCTCACTCGACAGGAGAGGGGAGCAGTACTTC | TRBJ2-7 | 13 | TRBV18 | NA | NA
CASSYSNYGGYTF | TGTGCCAGCAGCTATTCTAACTATGGCGGCTACACCTTC | TRBJ1-2 | 13 | TRBV5-4 | NA | many
CASSLGLGELFF | TGTGCCAGCAGTTTGGGGCTCGGGGAGCTGTTTTTT | TRBJ2-2 | 12 | TRBV12-3/TRBV12-4 | NA | NA
CASSLERGARTYEQYF | TGCGCCAGCAGCTTAGAGCGGGGGGCTAGAACCTACGAGCAGTACTTC | TRBJ2-7 | 16 | TRBV5-1 | TRBD2 | NA
CASKLPQGIFPYNSPLHF | TGTGCCAGCAAGCTGCCGCAGGGTATTTTCCCTTATAATTCACCCCTCCACTTT | TRBJ1-6 | 18 | TRBV2 | NA | NA
CASSIGDRGQNYGYTF | TGTGCCAGTAGTATCGGTGACAGGGGGCAAAACTATGGCTACACCTTC | TRBJ1-2 | 16 | TRBV19 | TRBD1 | few
CASSRDRYNSPLHF | TGTGCCAGCAGCCGGGACAGATATAATTCACCCCTCCACTTT | TRBJ1-6 | 14 | TRBV7-2 | TRBD1 | NA
CASSQVAHSPLHF | TGTGCCAGCAGCCAAGTGGCCCATTCACCCCTCCACTTT | TRBJ1-6 | 13 | TRBV14 | NA | NA
CASSLSTAQGELFF | TGCGCCAGCAGCTTGAGCACAGCACAAGGAGAACTGTTTTTT | TRBJ1-4 | 14 | TRBV5-1 | NA | many
CSARNLPSLSGANVLTF | TGCAGTGCTAGAAACCTTCCATCACTCTCTGGGGCCAACGTCCTGACTTTC | TRBJ2-6 | 17 | TRBV20-1 | NA | NA
CASSALRGRRRYEQFF | TGTGCCAGCAGCGCTCTCCGGGGCCGGCGAAGATATGAGCAGTTCTTC | TRBJ2-1 | 16 | TRBV7-9 | NA | NA
CAIRGDRGTEAFF | TGTGCCATCAGGGGGGACCGCGGGACTGAAGCTTTCTTT | TRBJ1-1 | 13 | TRBV10-3 | NA | NA
CASSVRDGVYEQYF | TGTGCCAGCAGCGTCCGGGACGGAGTCTACGAGCAGTACTTC | TRBJ2-7 | 14 | TRBV7-8 | NA | NA
CASSQRTEPNYGYTF | TGCGCCAGCAGTCAAAGGACAGAGCCTAACTATGGCTACACCTTC | TRBJ1-2 | 15 | TRBV5-1 | NA | NA
CASSSQPSGSSYEQYF | TGTGCCAGCAGTTCGCAACCTAGCGGGAGTTCTTACGAGCAGTACTTC | TRBJ2-7 | 16 | TRBV6-5 | TRBD2 | few
CATLMTGSGNTIYF | TGTGCCACCCTCATGACAGGGTCGGGAAACACCATATATTTT | TRBJ1-3 | 14 | TRBV6-1 | TRBD1 | few
CASKRGRGTYNEQFF | TGTGCCAGCAAGCGAGGCAGGGGCACCTACAATGAGCAGTTCTTC | TRBJ2-1 | 15 | TRBV6-1 | NA | NA
CASSPMGSDYGYTF | TGCGCCAGCAGTCCGATGGGGTCGGACTATGGCTACACCTTC | TRBJ1-2 | 14 | TRBV10-2 | NA | few
CSARDQPGRNSGNTIYF | TGCAGTGCTAGAGATCAGCCGGGACGGAACTCTGGAAACACCATATATTTT | TRBJ1-3 | 17 | TRBV20-1 | NA | NA
CATSDSWTGNVGYTF | TGTGCCACCAGTGATTCCTGGACAGGGAATGTGGGCTACACCTTC | TRBJ1-2 | 15 | TRBV24-1 | TRBD1 | NA
CASSHRELNTEAFF | TGTGCCAGTAGTCACAGGGAATTGAACACTGAAGCTTTCTTT | TRBJ1-1 | 14 | TRBV19 | NA | NA
CASSPSPDTEAFF | TGTGCCAGCTCACCAAGCCCGGACACTGAAGCTTTCTTT | TRBJ1-1 | 13 | TRBV18 | NA | NA
CASSRDTGELFF | TGTGCCAGCAGCCGGGACACCGGGGAGCTGTTTTTT | TRBJ2-2 | 12 | TRBV7-2 | NA | NA